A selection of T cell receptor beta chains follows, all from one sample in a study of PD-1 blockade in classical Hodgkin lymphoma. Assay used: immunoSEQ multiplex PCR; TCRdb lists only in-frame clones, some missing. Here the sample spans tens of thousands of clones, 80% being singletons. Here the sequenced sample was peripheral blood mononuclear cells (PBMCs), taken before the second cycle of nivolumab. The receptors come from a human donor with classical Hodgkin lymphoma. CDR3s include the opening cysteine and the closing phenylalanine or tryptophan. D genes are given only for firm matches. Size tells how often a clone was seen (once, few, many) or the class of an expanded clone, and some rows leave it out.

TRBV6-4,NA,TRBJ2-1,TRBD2,TGTGCCAGCAGTGACTCTCCCCTAGCGGCAAATGAGCAGTTCTTC,CASSDSPLAANEQFF
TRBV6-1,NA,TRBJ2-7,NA,TGTGCCAGCAGTATGGGACCGGCCTACGAGCAGTACTTC,CASSMGPAYEQYF
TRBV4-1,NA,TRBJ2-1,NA,TGCGCCAGCAGCCAAGGGAGAACCTCGGGTGAGCAGTTCTTC,CASSQGRTSGEQFF
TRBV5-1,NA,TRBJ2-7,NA,TGCGCCAGCAGCTTGGGTGGAGGGTCAGGGAGCTCCTACGAGCAGTACTTC,CASSLGGGSGSSYEQYF
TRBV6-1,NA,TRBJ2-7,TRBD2,TGTGCCAGCAAAGGGAGCGGGAGGGCCTGGGAGCAGTACTTC,CASKGSGRAWEQYF
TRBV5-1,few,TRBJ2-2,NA,TGCGCCAGCAGGGGTTTCCTAAACACCGGGGAGCTGTTTTTT,CASRGFLNTGELFF
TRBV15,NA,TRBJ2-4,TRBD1,TGTGCCACCAGCAGGACGGGACAGGGGGCAAACATTCAGTACTTC,CATSRTGQGANIQYF
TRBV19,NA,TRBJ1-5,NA,TGTGCCAGTAGTAAAAGAGGCAATCAGCCCCAGCATTTT,CASSKRGNQPQHF
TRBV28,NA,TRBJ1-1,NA,TGTGCCAGCAGAGTTTGGGGGCTAGCTTTCTTT,CASRVWGLAFF
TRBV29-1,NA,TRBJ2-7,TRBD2,TGCAGCGGGAGGACTAGCGGGGGGGAGTACTTC,CSGRTSGGEYF
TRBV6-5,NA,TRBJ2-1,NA,TGTGCCAGCAGTCCGTGGGCCGACTACAATGAGCAGTTCTTC,CASSPWADYNEQFF
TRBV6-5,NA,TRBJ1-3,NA,TGTGCCAGCAGTTACACGCCGGAAGGGACTGGAAACACCATATATTTT,CASSYTPEGTGNTIYF
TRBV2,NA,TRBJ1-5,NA,TGTGCCAGCACTCCGACAGCAAATCAGCCCCAGCATTTT,CASTPTANQPQHF
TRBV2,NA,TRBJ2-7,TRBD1,TGTGCCAGCAGTGAAACAGGGGTCGAGCAGTACTTC,CASSETGVEQYF
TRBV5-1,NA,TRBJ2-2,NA,TGCGCCAGCAGCTTTGACAGGAACACCGGGGAGCTGTTTTTT,CASSFDRNTGELFF
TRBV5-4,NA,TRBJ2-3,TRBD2,TGTGCCAGCAGCCCCCGACTAGCGGGAGTGGCAGATACGCAGTATTTT,CASSPRLAGVADTQYF